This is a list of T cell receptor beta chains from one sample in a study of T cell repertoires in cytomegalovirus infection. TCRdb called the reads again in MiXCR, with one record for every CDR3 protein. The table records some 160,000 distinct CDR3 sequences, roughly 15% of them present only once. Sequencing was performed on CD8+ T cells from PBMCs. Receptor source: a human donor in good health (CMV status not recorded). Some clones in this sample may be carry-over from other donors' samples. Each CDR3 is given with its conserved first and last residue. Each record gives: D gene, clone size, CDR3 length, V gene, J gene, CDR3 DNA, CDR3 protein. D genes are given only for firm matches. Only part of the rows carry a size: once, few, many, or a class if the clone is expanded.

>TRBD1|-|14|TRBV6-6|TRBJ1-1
TGTGCCAGCAGTTACTCAGGACAGGGGTCTGAAGCTTTCTTT
CASSYSGQGSEAFF
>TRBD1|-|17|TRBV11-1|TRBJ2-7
TGTGCCAGCAGCCTGAGCTCCGGGACAGGGGGCGCCTACGAGCAGTACTTC
CASSLSSGTGGAYEQYF
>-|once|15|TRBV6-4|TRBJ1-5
TGTGCCAGCAGTGACTCGATGTTAGGGGCTCAGCCCCAGCATTTT
CASSDSMLGAQPQHF
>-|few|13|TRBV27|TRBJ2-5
TGTGCCAGCAGCCACCGACAGGTGGAAACCCAGTACTTC
CASSHRQVETQYF
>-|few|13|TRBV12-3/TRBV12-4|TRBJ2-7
TGTGCCAGCAGTTTACCGGGATACTACGAGCAGTACTTC
CASSLPGYYEQYF
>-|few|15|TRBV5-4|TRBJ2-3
TGTGCCAGCAGCTCTTCCGGGAGATTCACAGATACGCAGTATTTT
CASSSSGRFTDTQYF
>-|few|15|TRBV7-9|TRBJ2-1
TGTGCCAGCAGACTAACACCGGGGCAAGAGAATGAGCAGTTCTTC
CASRLTPGQENEQFF
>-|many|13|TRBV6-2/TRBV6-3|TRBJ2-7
TGTGCCAGCAGTTACACCGAAAACTACGAGCAGTACTTC
CASSYTENYEQYF
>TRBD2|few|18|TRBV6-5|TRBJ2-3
TGTGCCAGCAGTTCCTATCGGACTAGCGGGGGGGGCACAGATACGCAGTATTTT
CASSSYRTSGGGTDTQYF
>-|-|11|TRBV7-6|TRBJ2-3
TGTGCCAGCCTGTCCACAGATACGCAGTATTTT
CASLSTDTQYF
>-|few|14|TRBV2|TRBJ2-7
TGTGCCAGCAGTTTCAGACTCCACCCCTACGAGCAGTACTTC
CASSFRLHPYEQYF
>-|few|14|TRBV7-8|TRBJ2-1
TGTGCCAGCACAACCGGCGGACTCTACAATGAGCAGTTCTTC
CASTTGGLYNEQFF
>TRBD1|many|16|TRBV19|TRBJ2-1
TGTGCCAGTAACCTGGGGACAGGGGGCTCCTACAATGAGCAGTTCTTC
CASNLGTGGSYNEQFF
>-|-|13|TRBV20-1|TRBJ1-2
TGCAGTGCTAGAGAGAGGCAGGTCTATGGCTACACCTTC
CSARERQVYGYTF
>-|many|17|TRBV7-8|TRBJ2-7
TGTGCCAGCAGCTTACTTGGAGCGGGGACAGCTGCCGTAGAGCAGTACTTC
CASSLLGAGTAAVEQYF
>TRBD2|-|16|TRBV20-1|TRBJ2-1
TGCAGTGCTAGTACGAGCGGGGCGATTCCCAACAATGAGCAGTTCTTC
CSASTSGAIPNNEQFF
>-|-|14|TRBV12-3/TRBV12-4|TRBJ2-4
TGTGCCAGCAAGCGGGCACAGGGGAAAAACATTCAGTACTTC
CASKRAQGKNIQYF
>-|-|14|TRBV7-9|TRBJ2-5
TGTGCCAGCAGCTTAGTCGGGATGCAAGAGACCCAGTACTTC
CASSLVGMQETQYF
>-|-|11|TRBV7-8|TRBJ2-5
TGTGCCAGCAGCTTATCGGTGACCCAGTACTTC
CASSLSVTQYF
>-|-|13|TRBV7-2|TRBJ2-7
TGTGCCAGCAGCTTAGAACCCCCCTACGAGCAGTACTTC
CASSLEPPYEQYF
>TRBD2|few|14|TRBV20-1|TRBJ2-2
TGCAGTGCTCCCTCGACTAGCCGGGCCGGGGAGCTGTTTTTT
CSAPSTSRAGELFF
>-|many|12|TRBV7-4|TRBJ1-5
TGTGCCAGCAGCTTAAGACAACGAGCCCAGCATTTT
CASSLRQRAQHF
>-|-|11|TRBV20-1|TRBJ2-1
TGCAGTGCTAGAATGGGGTATGAGCAGTTCTTC
CSARMGYEQFF
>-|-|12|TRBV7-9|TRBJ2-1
TGTGCCAGCAGCTTAGACTACCATGAGCAGTTCTTC
CASSLDYHEQFF
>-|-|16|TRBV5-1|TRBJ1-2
TGCGCCAGCAGCTTGTACCAGACATCGGCGGACTATGGCTACACCTTC
CASSLYQTSADYGYTF
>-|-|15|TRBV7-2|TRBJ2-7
TGTGCCAGCAGCTTATCATACGGGTCACCCTGCGAGCAGTACTTC
CASSLSYGSPCEQYF
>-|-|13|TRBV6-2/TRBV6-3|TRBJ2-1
TGTGCCAGCAGTTACTCTCGGCCCCAGGAGCAGTTCTTC
CASSYSRPQEQFF
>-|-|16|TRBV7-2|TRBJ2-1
TGTGCCAGCAGCCCATCCGGGACCTCCTCCTACAATGAGCAGTTCTTC
CASSPSGTSSYNEQFF